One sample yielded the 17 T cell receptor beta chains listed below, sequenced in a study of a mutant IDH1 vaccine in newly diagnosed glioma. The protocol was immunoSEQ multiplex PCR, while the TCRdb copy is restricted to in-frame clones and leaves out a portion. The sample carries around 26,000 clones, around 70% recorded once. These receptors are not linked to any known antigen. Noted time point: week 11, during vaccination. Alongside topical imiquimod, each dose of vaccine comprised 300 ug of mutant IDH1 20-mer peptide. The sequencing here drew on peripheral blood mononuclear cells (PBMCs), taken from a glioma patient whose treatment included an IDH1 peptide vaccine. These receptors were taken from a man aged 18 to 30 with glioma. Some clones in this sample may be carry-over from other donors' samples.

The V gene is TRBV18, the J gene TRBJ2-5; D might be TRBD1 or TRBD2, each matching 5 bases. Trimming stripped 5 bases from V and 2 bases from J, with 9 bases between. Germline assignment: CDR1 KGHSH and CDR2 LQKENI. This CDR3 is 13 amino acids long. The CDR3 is CASSWDLQETQYF. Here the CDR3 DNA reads TGTGCCAGCTCATGGGACCTACAAGAGACCCAGTACTTC.

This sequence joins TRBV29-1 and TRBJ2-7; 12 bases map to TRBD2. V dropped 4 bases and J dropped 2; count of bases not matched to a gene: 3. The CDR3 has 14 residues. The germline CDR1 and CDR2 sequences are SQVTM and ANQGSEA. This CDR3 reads CSVGRLAGAYEQYF. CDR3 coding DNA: TGCAGCGTTGGCCGACTAGCGGGAGCCTACGAGCAGTACTTC.

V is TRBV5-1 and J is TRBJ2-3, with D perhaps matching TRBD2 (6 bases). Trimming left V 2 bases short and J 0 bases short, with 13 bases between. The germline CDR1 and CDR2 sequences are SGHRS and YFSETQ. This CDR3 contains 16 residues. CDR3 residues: CASSLPSGLSTDTQYF. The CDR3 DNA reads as TGCGCCAGCAGCTTACCGAGCGGGCTGAGCACAGATACGCAGTATTTT.

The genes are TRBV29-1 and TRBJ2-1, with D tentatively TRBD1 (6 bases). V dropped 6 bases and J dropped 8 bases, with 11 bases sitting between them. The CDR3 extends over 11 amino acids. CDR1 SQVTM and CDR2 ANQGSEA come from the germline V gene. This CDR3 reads CSVPWGHEQFF. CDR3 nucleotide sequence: TGCAGCGTCCCGTGGGGGCATGAGCAGTTCTTC.

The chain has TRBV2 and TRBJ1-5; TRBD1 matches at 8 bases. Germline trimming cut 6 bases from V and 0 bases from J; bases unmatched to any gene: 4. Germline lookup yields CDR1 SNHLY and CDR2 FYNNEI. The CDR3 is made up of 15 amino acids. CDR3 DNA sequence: TGTGCCAGCAGCGGACAGGGATATAGCAATCAGCCCCAGCATTTT. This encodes CASSGQGYSNQPQHF.

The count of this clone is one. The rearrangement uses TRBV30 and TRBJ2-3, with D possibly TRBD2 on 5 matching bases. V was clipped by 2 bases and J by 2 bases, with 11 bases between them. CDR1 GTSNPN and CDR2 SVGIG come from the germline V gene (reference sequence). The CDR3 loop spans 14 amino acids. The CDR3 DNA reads TGTGCCTGGAGTCCTGGAGGAATCACAGATACGCAGTATTTT. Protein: CAWSPGGITDTQYF.

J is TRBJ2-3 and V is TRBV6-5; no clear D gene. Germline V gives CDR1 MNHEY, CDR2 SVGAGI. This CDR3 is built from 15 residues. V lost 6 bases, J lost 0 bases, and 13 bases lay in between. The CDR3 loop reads CASSHGRLSTDTQYF. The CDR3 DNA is TGTGCCAGCAGCCACGGACGGCTGAGCACAGATACGCAGTATTTT.

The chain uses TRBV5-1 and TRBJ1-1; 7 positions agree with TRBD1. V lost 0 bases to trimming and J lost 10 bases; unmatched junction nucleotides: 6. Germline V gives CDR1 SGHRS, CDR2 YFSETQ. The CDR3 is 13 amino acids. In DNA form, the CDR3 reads TGCGCCAGCAGCTTGGGGCAGGGGGATGGAGCTTTCTTT. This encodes CASSLGQGDGAFF.

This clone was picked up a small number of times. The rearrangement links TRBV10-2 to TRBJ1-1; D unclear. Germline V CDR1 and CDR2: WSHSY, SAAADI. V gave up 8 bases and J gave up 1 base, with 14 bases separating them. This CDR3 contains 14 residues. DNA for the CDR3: TGCGCCAGCGCCAAATCCTCTGGGAACACTGAAGCTTTCTTT. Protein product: CASAKSSGNTEAFF.

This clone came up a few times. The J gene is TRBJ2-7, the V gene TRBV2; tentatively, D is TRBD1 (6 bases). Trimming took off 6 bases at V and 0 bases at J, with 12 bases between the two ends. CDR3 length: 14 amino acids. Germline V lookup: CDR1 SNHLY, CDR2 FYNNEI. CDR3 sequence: CASRARQVSYEQYF. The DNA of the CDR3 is TGTGCCAGCAGGGCGAGACAGGTCTCCTACGAGCAGTACTTC.

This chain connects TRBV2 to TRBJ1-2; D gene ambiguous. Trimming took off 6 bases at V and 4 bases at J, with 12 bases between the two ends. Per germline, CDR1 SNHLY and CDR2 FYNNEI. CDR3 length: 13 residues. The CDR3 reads CASSSESTYGYTF. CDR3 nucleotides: TGTGCCAGCAGCTCGGAATCGACCTATGGCTACACCTTC.

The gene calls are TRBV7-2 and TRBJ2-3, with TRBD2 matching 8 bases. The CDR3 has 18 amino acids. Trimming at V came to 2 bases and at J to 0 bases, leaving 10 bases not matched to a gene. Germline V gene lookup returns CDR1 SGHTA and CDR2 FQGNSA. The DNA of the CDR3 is TGTGCCAGCAGCTTATCTAGCCTAGCGGGCGCTAGCACAGATACGCAGTATTTT. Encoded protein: CASSLSSLAGASTDTQYF. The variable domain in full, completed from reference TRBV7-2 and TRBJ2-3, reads GAGVSQSPSNKVTEKGKDVELRCDPISGHTALYWYRQSLGQGLEFLIYFQGNSAPDKSGLPSDRFSAERTGGSVSTLTIQRTQQEDSAVYLCASSLSSLAGASTDTQYFGPGTRLTVL.

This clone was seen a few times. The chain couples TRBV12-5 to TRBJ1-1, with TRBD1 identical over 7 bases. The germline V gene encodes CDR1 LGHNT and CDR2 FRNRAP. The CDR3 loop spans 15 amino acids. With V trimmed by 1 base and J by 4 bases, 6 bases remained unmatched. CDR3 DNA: TGTGCTAGTGGTTTGGAAGACAGGGAAGTCACTGAAGCTTTCTTT. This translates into CASGLEDREVTEAFF. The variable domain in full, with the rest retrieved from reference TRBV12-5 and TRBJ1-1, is DARVTQTPRHKVTEMGQEVTMRCQPILGHNTVFWYRQTMMQGLELLAYFRNRAPLDDSGMPKDRFSAEMPDATLATLKIQPSEPRDSAVYFCASGLEDREVTEAFFGQGTRLTVV.

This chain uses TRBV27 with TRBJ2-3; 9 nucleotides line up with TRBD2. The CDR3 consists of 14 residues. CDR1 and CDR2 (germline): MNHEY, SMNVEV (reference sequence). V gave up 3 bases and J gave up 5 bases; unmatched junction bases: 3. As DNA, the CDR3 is TGTGCCAGCAGTTTTTCAGCGGGAGGAGATACGCAGTATTTT. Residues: CASSFSAGGDTQYF.

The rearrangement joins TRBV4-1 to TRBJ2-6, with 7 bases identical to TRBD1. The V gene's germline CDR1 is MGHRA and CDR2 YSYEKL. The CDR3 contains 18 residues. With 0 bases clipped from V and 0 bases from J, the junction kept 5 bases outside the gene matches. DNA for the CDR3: TGCGCCAGCAGCCAAGACACGGGACAGCCCTCTGGGGCCAACGTCCTGACTTTC. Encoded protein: CASSQDTGQPSGANVLTF.

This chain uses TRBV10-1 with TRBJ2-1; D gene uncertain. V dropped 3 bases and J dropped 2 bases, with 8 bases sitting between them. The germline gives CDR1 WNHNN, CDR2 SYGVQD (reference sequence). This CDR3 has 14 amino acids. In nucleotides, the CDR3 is TGCGCCAGCAGTGAAAGAGACACCTACAATGAGCAGTTCTTC. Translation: CASSERDTYNEQFF.

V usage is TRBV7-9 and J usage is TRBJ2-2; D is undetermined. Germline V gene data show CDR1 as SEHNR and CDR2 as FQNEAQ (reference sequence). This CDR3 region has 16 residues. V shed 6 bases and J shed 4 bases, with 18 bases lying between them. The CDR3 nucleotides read TGTGCCAGCAGTCAAAATCTGGTTACTACCACCGGGGAGCTGTTTTTT. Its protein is CASSQNLVTTTGELFF.